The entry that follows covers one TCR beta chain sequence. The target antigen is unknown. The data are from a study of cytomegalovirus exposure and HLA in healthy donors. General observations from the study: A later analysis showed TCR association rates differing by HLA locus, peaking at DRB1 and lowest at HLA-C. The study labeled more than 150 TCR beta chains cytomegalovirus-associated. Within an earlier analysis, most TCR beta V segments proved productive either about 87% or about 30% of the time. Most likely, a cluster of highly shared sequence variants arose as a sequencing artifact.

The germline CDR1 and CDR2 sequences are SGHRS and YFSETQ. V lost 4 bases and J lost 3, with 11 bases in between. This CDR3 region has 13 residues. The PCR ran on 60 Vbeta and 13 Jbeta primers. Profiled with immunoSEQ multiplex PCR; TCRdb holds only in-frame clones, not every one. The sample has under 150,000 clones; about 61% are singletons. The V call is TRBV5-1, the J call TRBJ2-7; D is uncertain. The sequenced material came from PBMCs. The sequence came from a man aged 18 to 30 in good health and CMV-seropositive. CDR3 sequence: CASSPRSHYEQYF. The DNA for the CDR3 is TGCGCCAGCAGCCCCAGATCCCACTACGAGCAGTACTTC.